The entry below gives a single TCR beta chain sequence along with its context. The antigen is undetermined. These data belong to a study of shared clonotypes between healthy human individuals. Study results and caveats: Memory subsets generally showed lower estimated richness than naive subsets. In a few donors, around 4.8% of naive CD4 clonotypes appeared in common.

Repertoires were generated with immunoSEQ multiplex PCR, while TCRdb's copy carries only in-frame clones and drops some. The data contain millions of clones, about 93% of them singletons. Germline lookup yields CDR1 SGHRS and CDR2 YFSETQ. After removal of 5 bases from V and 5 bases from J, the junction contained 7 bases not matched to a gene. The CDR3 runs to 14 residues. Positively selected for CCR7, the CD45RO-negative cells used as naive CD8 cells excluded terminally differentiated effector memory CD45RA+ cells. There were no recent acute infections or vaccinations among the donors, who were healthy HIV-negative adults. Every donor, a Caucasian adult, lived in Nashville, Tennessee.

Sequencing was performed on naive CD8+ T cells from PBMCs. The source of this sequence is a man aged 18 to 35 in good health. Some clones in this sample may be carry-over from other donors' samples. The V call is TRBV5-1, the J call TRBJ2-7; 10 positions agree with TRBD1. The CDR3 region has the DNA TGCGCCAGCAGTACCGGGACAGGGGTAAACGAGCAGTACTTC. This translates into CASSTGTGVNEQYF.